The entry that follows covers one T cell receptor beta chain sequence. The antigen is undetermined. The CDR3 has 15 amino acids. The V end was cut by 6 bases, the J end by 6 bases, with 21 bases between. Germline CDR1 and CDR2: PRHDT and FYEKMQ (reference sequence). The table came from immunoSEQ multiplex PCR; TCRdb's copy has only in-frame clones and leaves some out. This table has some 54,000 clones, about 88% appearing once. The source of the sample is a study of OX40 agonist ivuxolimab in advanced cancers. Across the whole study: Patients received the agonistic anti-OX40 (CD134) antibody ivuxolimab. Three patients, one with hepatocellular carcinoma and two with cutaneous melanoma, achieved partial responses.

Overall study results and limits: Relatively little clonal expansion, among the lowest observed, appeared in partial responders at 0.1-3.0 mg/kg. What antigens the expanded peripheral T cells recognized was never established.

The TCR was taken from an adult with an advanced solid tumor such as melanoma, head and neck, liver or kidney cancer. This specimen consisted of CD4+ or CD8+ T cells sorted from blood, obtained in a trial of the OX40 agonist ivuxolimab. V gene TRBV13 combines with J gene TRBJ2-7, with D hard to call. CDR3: CASSSQETDYGEQYF. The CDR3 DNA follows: TGTGCCAGCAGTTCCCAGGAGACGGATTATGGCGAGCAGTACTTC.